This entry lists 4 T cell receptor beta chains sequenced from one sample in a study of PD-L1 blockade in urothelial cancer. As for time point: pretreatment peripheral blood. Generated by immunoSEQ multiplex PCR, the TCRdb table keeps only in-frame clones and is missing some. Of roughly 40,000 clones listed, nearly 90% are singletons. Sequenced here: PBMCs, sampled around atezolizumab (anti-PD-L1) treatment. These receptors all come from a donor at least 40 years old with urothelial cancer.

The V and J genes are TRBV5-1 and TRBJ2-3; 13 bases align to TRBD2. This CDR3 spans 16 amino acids. Germline loops: CDR1 SGHRS, CDR2 YFSETQ. Germline trimming cut 3 bases from V and 2 bases from J; bases unmatched to any gene: 3. CDR3 in DNA: TGCGCCAGCAGCTGGGGGACTAGCGGGGACACAGATACGCAGTATTTT. Its translation: CASSWGTSGDTDTQYF. The variable domain in full, completed from reference TRBV5-1 and TRBJ2-3, reads KAGVTQTPRYLIKTRGQQVTLSCSPISGHRSVSWYQQTPGQGLQFLFEYFSETQRNKGNFPGRFSGRQFSNSRSEMNVSTLELGDSALYLCASSWGTSGDTDTQYFGPGTRLTVL.

The V call is TRBV4-1, the J call TRBJ2-7; D perhaps matches TRBD1 (5 bases). Germline CDR1 is MGHRA and CDR2 is YSYEKL. The CDR3 sequence is 16 residues long. Between the trimmed V and J ends, which lost 4 bases and 6 bases, there was a span of 22 bases. CDR3 nucleotides: TGCGCCAGCAGCCGACAGCTAGGGGCTCCCCTCGGCGAGCAGTACTTC. This translates into CASSRQLGAPLGEQYF.

This chain links TRBV19 with TRBJ2-1; D is perhaps TRBD1 (5 bases). V was shortened by 3 bases and J by 4 bases, with 16 bases between the two germline ends. The CDR3 extends over 16 amino acids. Germline V lookup: CDR1 LNHDA, CDR2 SQIVND (reference sequence). Here the CDR3 DNA reads TGTGCCAGTAGTATTGGGTGGGGCCCCAGTTACAATGAGCAGTTCTTC. It is translated as CASSIGWGPSYNEQFF.

V is TRBV29-1 and J is TRBJ1-2; 10 nucleotides match TRBD1. In germline, CDR1 is SQVTM, CDR2 ANQGSEA. CDR3 length: 17 residues. V dropped 6 bases and J dropped 0; count of bases not matched to a gene: 13. In DNA form, the CDR3 reads TGCAGCGTGGGGGCGTCCCGGGACAGGGGTGCTAACTATGGCTACACCTTC. Translated, it gives CSVGASRDRGANYGYTF.